A selection of T cell receptor beta chains follows, all from one sample in a study of blood T cell repertoires in COVID-19. Profiling relied on immunoSEQ multiplex PCR, and the TCRdb table lists in-frame clones only, not all of them. The sample shows fewer than 250,000 clones, 86% of them seen only once. The sequencing input was peripheral blood. The receptors were gathered from a woman aged 70-85 years with acute or convalescent COVID-19. Each CDR3 is given with its conserved first and last residue. D genes are given only for firm matches. Size is stated for part of the rows, as once, few or many counts, or as a class when the clone is expanded.

TRBJ1-1,NA,NA,TRBV27,CASSLMGQGPEAFF,TGTGCCAGCAGTTTAATGGGTCAGGGGCCTGAAGCTTTCTTT
TRBJ1-4,few,TRBD1,TRBV5-4,CASSPRQGEGGNEKLFF,TGTGCCAGCAGCCCCCGACAGGGAGAGGGGGGAAATGAAAAACTGTTTTTT
TRBJ2-2,NA,NA,TRBV3-1/TRBV3-2,CASSQGGRYTGELFF,TGTGCCAGCAGCCAAGGGGGCAGGTACACCGGGGAGCTGTTTTTT
TRBJ1-1,NA,TRBD1,TRBV27,CASSQGGTEAFF,TGTGCCAGCAGCCAGGGGGGCACTGAAGCTTTCTTT
TRBJ2-2,NA,NA,TRBV2,CASSEVLAETGELFF,TGTGCCAGCAGTGAGGTCCTAGCTGAGACCGGGGAGCTGTTTTTT
TRBJ1-4,NA,NA,TRBV4-2,CASSQPDLEANEKLFF,TGTGCCAGCAGCCAACCCGACCTAGAGGCTAATGAAAAACTGTTTTTT
TRBJ2-5,NA,NA,TRBV5-8,CASSSGLRQETQYF,TGTGCCAGCAGCTCGGGACTTCGTCAAGAGACCCAGTACTTC
TRBJ2-5,NA,TRBD2,TRBV7-6,CASSLGSGSETQYF,TGTGCCAGCAGCTTAGGGAGCGGGAGTGAGACCCAGTACTTC
TRBJ2-7,NA,NA,TRBV7-9,CASSPWGDEQYF,TGTGCCAGCAGCCCTTGGGGGGACGAGCAGTACTTC
TRBJ2-1,NA,TRBD2,TRBV9,CASSVDILAVNEQFF,TGTGCCAGCAGCGTAGATATACTAGCGGTAAATGAGCAGTTCTTC
TRBJ2-1,NA,NA,TRBV9,CASSVGGGAGGNEQFF,TGTGCCAGCAGCGTAGGCGGCGGTGCGGGCGGCAATGAGCAGTTCTTC
TRBJ2-7,NA,NA,TRBV28,CASSPQGYEQYF,TGTGCCAGCAGTCCCCAGGGCTACGAGCAGTACTTC
TRBJ1-4,NA,TRBD1,TRBV12-5,CASGRQGAGNEKLFF,TGTGCTAGTGGGCGACAGGGGGCGGGTAATGAAAAACTGTTTTTT
TRBJ1-3,NA,TRBD1,TRBV10-3,CAISAGYRGIGNTIYF,TGTGCCATCAGTGCCGGGTACAGGGGGATCGGAAACACCATATATTTT
TRBJ1-2,NA,NA,TRBV3-1/TRBV3-2,CASSQGGGDGYTF,TGTGCCAGCAGCCAAGGCGGGGGAGATGGCTACACCTTC
TRBJ1-6,NA,TRBD1,TRBV2,CASSAGQYNSPLHF,TGTGCCAGCAGTGCGGGACAGTATAATTCACCCCTCCACTTT
TRBJ2-7,NA,NA,TRBV5-1,CASRRQVGDEQYF,TGCGCCAGCAGACGGCAGGTAGGGGACGAGCAGTACTTC
TRBJ2-1,once,TRBD2,TRBV19,CASSLRGTSGGEGGSYNEQFF,TGTGCCAGTAGTCTCCGAGGGACTAGCGGGGGGGAGGGTGGCTCCTACAATGAGCAGTTCTTC
TRBJ2-1,NA,TRBD2,TRBV10-3,CAIRGLAGHNEQFF,TGTGCCATCAGGGGACTAGCGGGTCACAATGAGCAGTTCTTC
TRBJ1-1,NA,NA,TRBV7-9,CASSLLQGFGTEAFF,TGTGCCAGCAGCCTCTTACAGGGTTTCGGCACTGAAGCTTTCTTT
TRBJ1-2,NA,NA,TRBV5-1,CASSLALLNYGYTF,TGCGCCAGCAGCTTGGCACTCCTAAACTATGGCTACACCTTC
TRBJ2-1,NA,NA,TRBV18,CASSPPVPSSNEQFF,TGTGCCAGCTCACCACCGGTTCCCTCTAGCAATGAGCAGTTCTTC
TRBJ1-1,NA,NA,TRBV6-5,CASSPPGQRTFEAFF,TGTGCCAGCAGTCCTCCCGGACAGCGAACCTTTGAAGCTTTCTTT
TRBJ2-1,NA,TRBD2,TRBV11-3,CASSAERGAVSYNEQFF,TGTGCCAGCAGCGCAGAGCGGGGGGCAGTTTCCTACAATGAGCAGTTCTTC
TRBJ2-7,NA,TRBD2,TRBV7-2,CASSLLIAGESAYEQYF,TGTGCCAGCAGCTTACTTATCGCGGGGGAGTCGGCCTACGAGCAGTACTTC
TRBJ1-2,NA,TRBD1,TRBV10-3,CAISGIGQGAGGGYTF,TGTGCCATCAGTGGGATTGGACAGGGGGCCGGGGGTGGCTACACCTTC
TRBJ2-7,once,NA,TRBV19,CASSIEGDEQYF,TGTGCCAGTAGTATAGAGGGCGACGAGCAGTACTTC
TRBJ1-5,NA,NA,TRBV19,CASTGRVNQPQHF,TGTGCCAGTACGGGCAGGGTAAATCAGCCCCAGCATTTT
TRBJ1-2,NA,TRBD1,TRBV5-4,CASSLGGGGVDYGYTF,TGTGCCAGCAGCCTCGGCGGAGGGGGCGTCGACTATGGCTACACCTTC
TRBJ1-1,NA,NA,TRBV6-5,CASRPQAKGTEAFF,TGTGCCAGCAGACCCCAGGCAAAAGGAACTGAAGCTTTCTTT
TRBJ1-5,NA,NA,TRBV6-5,CASSSRGLGGPQPQHF,TGTGCCAGCAGTTCTAGGGGGTTGGGGGGGCCACAGCCCCAGCATTTT
TRBJ1-2,NA,NA,TRBV28,CASNPGVDYGYTF,TGTGCCAGCAACCCAGGGGTTGACTATGGCTACACCTTC
TRBJ1-1,NA,NA,TRBV7-8,CASSLFDQPAAAFF,TGTGCCAGCAGCTTATTCGACCAGCCGGCGGCAGCTTTCTTT
TRBJ1-1,NA,NA,TRBV18,CASSPMGGDPNTEAFF,TGTGCCAGCTCACCCATGGGTGGAGACCCTAACACTGAAGCTTTCTTT
TRBJ2-3,NA,TRBD2,TRBV19,CASSAGTSGATDTQYF,TGTGCCAGTAGCGCGGGGACTAGCGGGGCGACAGATACGCAGTATTTT
TRBJ1-5,NA,NA,TRBV19,CASSISGVDQPQHF,TGTGCCAGTAGTATATCCGGGGTGGATCAGCCCCAGCATTTT
TRBJ1-1,NA,NA,TRBV28,CASSSLTPNTEAFF,TGTGCCAGCAGTTCCCTAACCCCCAACACTGAAGCTTTCTTT
TRBJ1-2,NA,NA,TRBV21-1,CASSTFRDRDHGYTF,TGTGCCAGCAGCACTTTCCGGGACAGGGATCATGGCTACACCTTC
TRBJ2-7,NA,TRBD2,TRBV19,CASSIVSGLAGSYEQYF,TGTGCCAGTAGTATAGTCTCGGGACTAGCGGGCTCCTACGAGCAGTACTTC
TRBJ1-6,NA,NA,TRBV27,CASSSPDRGYNSPLHF,TGTGCCAGCAGTTCCCCAGACAGAGGATATAATTCACCCCTCCACTTT
TRBJ2-2,NA,TRBD2,TRBV5-1,CASSSGLAGVTGELFF,TGCGCCAGCAGCTCGGGACTAGCGGGAGTTACCGGGGAGCTGTTTTTT
TRBJ1-5,NA,TRBD1,TRBV5-1,CASSLAGGNQPQHF,TGCGCCAGCAGCTTAGCAGGGGGGAATCAGCCCCAGCATTTT
TRBJ2-5,NA,TRBD2,TRBV2,CASNPGGAQETQYF,TGTGCCAGCAACCCCGGGGGGGCTCAGGAGACCCAGTACTTC
TRBJ2-5,NA,NA,TRBV4-2,CASSPYGGGGQETQYF,TGTGCCAGCAGCCCGTACGGGGGAGGGGGTCAAGAGACCCAGTACTTC
TRBJ1-1,NA,TRBD1,TRBV5-1,CASSLGQGRRAFF,TGCGCCAGCAGCTTGGGACAGGGACGGAGAGCTTTCTTT
TRBJ2-1,NA,NA,TRBV5-1,CASSLEFGPTVF,TGCGCCAGCAGCTTGGAGTTTGGGCCTACAGTCTTC
TRBJ2-3,NA,NA,TRBV19,CASSSGGGFADTQYF,TGTGCCAGTAGTAGCGGTGGTGGTTTCGCAGATACGCAGTATTTT
TRBJ2-5,NA,NA,TRBV28,CASSLIDRGYHGETQYF,TGTGCCAGCAGTTTGATCGATAGAGGGTATCATGGAGAGACCCAGTACTTC
TRBJ2-3,NA,NA,TRBV28,CASSFYGVGSTDTQYF,TGTGCCAGCAGTTTTTACGGGGTGGGAAGCACAGATACGCAGTATTTT
TRBJ1-1,NA,TRBD1,TRBV19,CASTNQQGMITEAFF,TGTGCCAGTACCAACCAACAGGGGATGATTACTGAAGCTTTCTTT
TRBJ1-5,NA,NA,TRBV18,CASSGGPNQPQHF,TGTGCCAGCTCAGGAGGGCCCAATCAGCCCCAGCATTTT
TRBJ1-6,NA,NA,TRBV21-1,CASSRYPAGPKSYNSPLHF,TGTGCCAGCAGCAGATATCCGGCAGGCCCCAAGTCCTATAATTCACCCCTCCACTTT
TRBJ2-7,NA,TRBD2,TRBV27,CATRQRGSSYEQYF,TGTGCCACCCGACAGCGGGGGAGCTCCTACGAGCAGTACTTC
TRBJ2-1,NA,TRBD2,TRBV27,CASSSSTSGRFFGSYNEQFF,TGTGCCAGCAGTTCTTCCACTAGCGGGAGGTTCTTCGGCTCCTACAATGAGCAGTTCTTC
TRBJ1-2,NA,TRBD1,TRBV18,CASSPRTGVTYGYTF,TGTGCCAGCTCACCACGAACAGGGGTAACCTATGGCTACACCTTC
TRBJ2-7,few,TRBD2,TRBV6-6,CASRMGGRYLSEQYF,TGTGCCAGCAGAATGGGAGGGAGGTACCTCTCCGAGCAGTACTTC
TRBJ1-5,NA,TRBD1,TRBV5-1,CASSWGQDLSNQPQHF,TGCGCCAGCAGCTGGGGACAGGACCTTAGCAATCAGCCCCAGCATTTT
TRBJ2-7,NA,NA,TRBV5-5,CASRRTGRVAEQYF,TGTGCCAGCAGAAGGACAGGGAGGGTGGCCGAGCAGTACTTC
TRBJ1-1,once,NA,TRBV12-3/TRBV12-4,CASSLAGDTEAFF,TGTGCCAGCAGTTTAGCAGGGGACACTGAAGCTTTCTTT